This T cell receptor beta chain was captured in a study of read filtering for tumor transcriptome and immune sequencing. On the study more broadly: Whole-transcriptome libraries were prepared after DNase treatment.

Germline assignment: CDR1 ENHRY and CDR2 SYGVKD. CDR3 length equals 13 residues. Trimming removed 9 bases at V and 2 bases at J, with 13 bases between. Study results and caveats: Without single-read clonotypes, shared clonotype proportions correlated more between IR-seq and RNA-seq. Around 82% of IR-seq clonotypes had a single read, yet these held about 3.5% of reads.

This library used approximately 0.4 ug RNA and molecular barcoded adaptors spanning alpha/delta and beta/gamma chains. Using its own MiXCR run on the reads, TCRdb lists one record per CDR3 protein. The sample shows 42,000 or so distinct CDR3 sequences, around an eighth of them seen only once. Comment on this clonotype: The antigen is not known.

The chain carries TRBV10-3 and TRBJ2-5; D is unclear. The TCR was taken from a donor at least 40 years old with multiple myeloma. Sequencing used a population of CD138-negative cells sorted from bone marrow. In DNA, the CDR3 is TGTGCCATACTTGCTGCAGAACAAGAGACCCAGTACTTC. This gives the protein CAILAAEQETQYF.